This TCR beta chain was captured in a study of blood T cell repertoires in COVID-19. Across the whole study: Italy, Spain and the United States were the sources of the convalescent and acute COVID-19 samples. T cells, B-cell-depleted T cells, or PBMCs provided the cDNA or gDNA that served as material.

The germline gives CDR1 LNHDA, CDR2 SQIVND (reference sequence). The junction had 8 bases not matched to a gene; V was cut back by 6 bases and J by 2 bases. This CDR3 has 15 amino acids. Per the authors' pipeline: Amplifying reference gene primers gave estimates of nucleated cell counts. Only in-frame clones appear in the TCRdb table, and some are missing; sequencing was by immunoSEQ multiplex PCR. The DNA gave D and trimming, while V, J and clone size come from that table. Here the sample spans about 160,000 clones, around four fifths being singletons. V is TRBV19 and J is TRBJ1-2; 8 nucleotides match TRBD1. Specimen: peripheral blood. This clonotype was sampled from a woman of 80 years or more with active or convalescent COVID-19. CDR3 bases: TGTGCCAGTAGCCAAGGGGCAGGGGGCAACTATGGCTACACCTTC. Its translation: CASSQGAGGNYGYTF.